The 6 T cell receptor beta chains below all came from one sample that was sequenced in a study of OX40 agonist ivuxolimab in advanced cancers. The repertoire was sequenced with immunoSEQ multiplex PCR; TCRdb's copy has only in-frame clones and lacks some. The data hold tens of thousands of clones, with 85% to 90% observed a single time. This material consisted of CD4+ or CD8+ T cells sorted from blood, taken in a trial of the OX40 agonist ivuxolimab. The receptors here all came from an adult with an advanced solid tumor such as melanoma, head and neck, liver or kidney cancer.

The rearrangement uses TRBV28 and TRBJ2-7; D gene ambiguous. The CDR3 runs to 13 residues. Trimming removed 7 bases from V and 2 bases from J, with 12 bases in between. CDR1 is MDHEN, CDR2 SYDVKM, per germline. In DNA form, the CDR3 reads TGTGCCAGCACTATCACGGAGCCCTACGAGCAGTACTTC. The encoded protein is CASTITEPYEQYF. The variable domain in full, completed from reference TRBV28 and TRBJ2-7, reads DVKVTQSSRYLVKRTGEKVFLECVQDMDHENMFWYRQDPGLGLRLIYFSYDVKMKEKGDIPEGYSVSREKKERFSLILESASTNQTSMYLCASTITEPYEQYFGPGTRLTVT.

The V gene is TRBV2, the J gene TRBJ1-5; TRBD1 matches at 8 bases. The germline V gene has CDR1 SNHLY and CDR2 FYNNEI. This CDR3 has 17 amino acids. V was clipped by 6 bases and J by 0 bases; unmatched bases: 10. CDR3 sequence: CASRVGTGGTSNQPQHF. The CDR3 DNA is TGTGCCAGCAGGGTTGGGACAGGCGGAACTAGCAATCAGCCCCAGCATTTT.

This chain uses TRBV18 with TRBJ1-2, with 7 bases matching TRBD1. The trim removed 2 bases at V and 3 bases at J, leaving 6 bases unmatched. The CDR3 runs to 15 residues. Looked up from germline, CDR1 is KGHSH and CDR2 is LQKENI. CDR3 nucleotide sequence: TGTGCCAGCTCACCAAACAGGGGTCGAGACTATGGCTACACCTTC. It encodes CASSPNRGRDYGYTF.

This clone was recorded once. This sequence joins TRBV7-6 and TRBJ1-3; D perhaps matches TRBD1 (5 bases). Germline assignment: CDR1 SGHVS and CDR2 FNYEAQ. V was cut by 7 bases and J by 2 bases, with 15 bases left in between. CDR3 size: 15 residues. The DNA for the CDR3 is TGTGCCAGCACCTCTGAGGGGATGCCTGGAAACACCATATATTTT. Its translation is CASTSEGMPGNTIYF.

The chain employs TRBV7-2 and TRBJ2-1, with D perhaps TRBD2 (7 bases). The germline gives CDR1 SGHTA, CDR2 FQGNSA. The V end lost 5 bases, the J end lost 7 bases, and 12 bases lay between the germline ends. The CDR3 consists of 13 residues. The DNA of the CDR3 is TGTGCCAGCAGCCCGGGGGGCTCGAATGAGCAGTTCTTC. Protein sequence: CASSPGGSNEQFF.

This clone occurred once. The rearrangement joins TRBV5-8 to TRBJ2-3, with D unresolved. Germline V gene lookup returns CDR1 SGHTS and CDR2 YDEGEE. The CDR3 sequence is 13 residues long. V was clipped by 2 bases and J by 0 bases, with 4 bases between them. CDR3 bases: TGTGCCAGCAGCTTCCCTAGCACAGATACGCAGTATTTT. This encodes CASSFPSTDTQYF.